This T cell receptor (beta chain) was sequenced for a study of early T cells in non-severe SARS-CoV-2 infection. Study background: RNA in bulk from unsorted whole blood was sequenced, and chains were unpaired.

General study findings and limits: VDJdb matches were skewed toward anti-spike CD8 T cell responses.

Unmatched junction bases numbered 7, after V lost 2 bases and J lost 2 bases. CDR1 is KGHSH, CDR2 LQKENI, per germline. The CDR3 is made up of 16 amino acids. Unique molecular identifiers were affixed to single, distinct cDNA molecules. One entry per CDR3 protein results from TCRdb running MiXCR on the 5' RACE reads. The sample yields some 78,000 distinct CDR3 sequences, less than 15% seen once. This clonotype was picked up many times. Antigen specificity is unknown. Sequencing was done on a sample of whole blood. The chain is built from TRBV18 and TRBJ2-3, with 7 bases identical to TRBD2. The source is an adult who was a healthcare worker with PCR-confirmed SARS-CoV-2 infection or an uninfected control (not recorded which). For the CDR3, the DNA is TGTGCCAGCTCACCAAGTCCCAGCGGGGCCACAGATACGCAGTATTTT. Translation: CASSPSPSGATDTQYF. The full variable domain, rest sourced from reference TRBV18 and TRBJ2-3, is NAGVMQNPRHLVRRRGQEARLRCSPMKGHSHVYWYRQLPEEGLKFMVYLQKENIIDESGMPKERFSAEFPKEGPSILRIQQVVRGDSAAYFCASSPSPSGATDTQYFGPGTRLTVL.